The rows below give T cell receptor beta chains drawn from one sample of a study of blood T cell repertoires in COVID-19. The assay was immunoSEQ multiplex PCR, and TCRdb's table has in-frame clones only and misses some. The repertoire consists of tens of thousands of clones, with roughly 89% occurring once and the leading ten covering 43%. Sequencing was done on a sample of peripheral blood. These receptors all stem from a woman aged 60-70 years with COVID-19, enrolled during active disease. CDR3s include the opening cysteine and the closing phenylalanine or tryptophan. Each record gives: CDR3 DNA, CDR3 protein, J gene, D gene, clone size, V gene. D genes are given only for firm matches. Size tells how often a clone was seen (once, few, many) or the class of an expanded clone, and some rows leave it out.

cdr3_nt: TGTGCCAGCAGTTACGGGCCTACCTACGAGCAGTACTTC; cdr3_aa: CASSYGPTYEQYF; j_call: TRBJ2-7; d_call: -; clone_size: -; v_call: TRBV6-5
cdr3_nt: TGTGCCAGCAGTCCGACAGGGGGGGACACCGGGGAGCTGTTTTTT; cdr3_aa: CASSPTGGDTGELFF; j_call: TRBJ2-2; d_call: TRBD1; clone_size: -; v_call: TRBV6-5
cdr3_nt: TGTGCCAGCAGCAAAAGGACGCCGGGACAGGAGAATGAAAAACTGTTTTTT; cdr3_aa: CASSKRTPGQENEKLFF; j_call: TRBJ1-4; d_call: -; clone_size: -; v_call: TRBV21-1
cdr3_nt: TGTGCCAGCAGTTACACAGGGGTTGGCAATCAGCCCCAGCATTTT; cdr3_aa: CASSYTGVGNQPQHF; j_call: TRBJ1-5; d_call: TRBD1; clone_size: -; v_call: TRBV6-5
cdr3_nt: TGTGCCTGGAGACAGGGTGGGGCCAACGTCCTGACTTTC; cdr3_aa: CAWRQGGANVLTF; j_call: TRBJ2-6; d_call: -; clone_size: -; v_call: TRBV30
cdr3_nt: TGTGCCAGCTCACCCGGACTAGCGGGAGCCAATGAGCAGTTCTTC; cdr3_aa: CASSPGLAGANEQFF; j_call: TRBJ2-1; d_call: TRBD2; clone_size: -; v_call: TRBV18
cdr3_nt: TGTGCCAGCAGCTTATACACGAATCAGCCCCAGCATTTT; cdr3_aa: CASSLYTNQPQHF; j_call: TRBJ1-5; d_call: -; clone_size: once; v_call: TRBV4-2
cdr3_nt: TGTGCCAGCAGCTCCCCCCGCGGGACAGGGACCGTAAAGCATGGCTACACCTTC; cdr3_aa: CASSSPRGTGTVKHGYTF; j_call: TRBJ1-2; d_call: TRBD1; clone_size: -; v_call: TRBV11-2
cdr3_nt: TGTGCCAGCAGCTTAGGGAGGACCTACGAGCAGTACTTC; cdr3_aa: CASSLGRTYEQYF; j_call: TRBJ2-7; d_call: -; clone_size: few; v_call: TRBV7-9
cdr3_nt: TGTGCCAGCAGCGTAGGTACAGGGGGCGCCACCACCGGGGAGCTGTTTTTT; cdr3_aa: CASSVGTGGATTGELFF; j_call: TRBJ2-2; d_call: TRBD1; clone_size: -; v_call: TRBV9
cdr3_nt: TGTGCCACCAGTGATTCTCAAGGATCGGGGGATACGCAGTATTTT; cdr3_aa: CATSDSQGSGDTQYF; j_call: TRBJ2-3; d_call: -; clone_size: -; v_call: TRBV24-1
cdr3_nt: TGTGCCAGCAGCCCCGGGACAGGGGCAGAAGACGAGCAGTACTTC; cdr3_aa: CASSPGTGAEDEQYF; j_call: TRBJ2-7; d_call: TRBD1; clone_size: -; v_call: TRBV9
cdr3_nt: TGTGCCAGCAGCGTAAGACAGACCTTAGGTGAGCAGTTCTTC; cdr3_aa: CASSVRQTLGEQFF; j_call: TRBJ2-1; d_call: -; clone_size: few; v_call: TRBV9
cdr3_nt: TGTGCCAGCCCCGACAGGTCGGGAGGTGAAGCTTTCTTT; cdr3_aa: CASPDRSGGEAFF; j_call: TRBJ1-1; d_call: -; clone_size: -; v_call: TRBV2
cdr3_nt: TGTGCCAGCAGCCCCCTAGCACAGGGGGCGGTCGATGGCTACACCTTC; cdr3_aa: CASSPLAQGAVDGYTF; j_call: TRBJ1-2; d_call: TRBD1; clone_size: -; v_call: TRBV5-6
cdr3_nt: TGTGCCAGCAACTTTGGGACATCTAACACTGAAGCTTTCTTT; cdr3_aa: CASNFGTSNTEAFF; j_call: TRBJ1-1; d_call: -; clone_size: -; v_call: TRBV11-2
cdr3_nt: TGTGCCAGCAGTCAATCAACAGTGTACAATGAGCAGTTCTTC; cdr3_aa: CASSQSTVYNEQFF; j_call: TRBJ2-1; d_call: -; clone_size: -; v_call: TRBV6-2/TRBV6-3
cdr3_nt: TGTGCCAGCAGTTCCCGATGGACAGGGGCCACCGGGGAGCTGTTTTTT; cdr3_aa: CASSSRWTGATGELFF; j_call: TRBJ2-2; d_call: TRBD1; clone_size: -; v_call: TRBV27
cdr3_nt: TGTGCCAGCAGTTACTCGATAGGGAGTAATGAAAAACTGTTTTTT; cdr3_aa: CASSYSIGSNEKLFF; j_call: TRBJ1-4; d_call: -; clone_size: -; v_call: TRBV6-2/TRBV6-3
cdr3_nt: TGTGCCAGCTCACCGAACAGGGGCTCCTACAATGAGCAGTTCTTC; cdr3_aa: CASSPNRGSYNEQFF; j_call: TRBJ2-1; d_call: TRBD1; clone_size: few; v_call: TRBV18
cdr3_nt: TGTGCCAGCAGTTACTCGGGGACTAGCGAGTACGAGCAGTACTTC; cdr3_aa: CASSYSGTSEYEQYF; j_call: TRBJ2-7; d_call: TRBD2; clone_size: -; v_call: TRBV6-5
cdr3_nt: TGTGCCAGCAGCCCCGGGGGTGAAAAACTGTTTTTT; cdr3_aa: CASSPGGEKLFF; j_call: TRBJ1-4; d_call: -; clone_size: -; v_call: TRBV4-2
cdr3_nt: TGTGCCACCAGACAGTCGAACACCGGGGAGCTGTTTTTT; cdr3_aa: CATRQSNTGELFF; j_call: TRBJ2-2; d_call: -; clone_size: -; v_call: TRBV27
cdr3_nt: TGTGCCAGCAGTCCGCGGTGGGTAGCAGATAACACCGGGGAGCTGTTTTTT; cdr3_aa: CASSPRWVADNTGELFF; j_call: TRBJ2-2; d_call: -; clone_size: -; v_call: TRBV6-6
cdr3_nt: TGTGCCAGCAGTTCCCTCCAGGGGGGACACTACGAGCAGTACTTC; cdr3_aa: CASSSLQGGHYEQYF; j_call: TRBJ2-7; d_call: -; clone_size: -; v_call: TRBV6-5
cdr3_nt: TGTGCCAGCAGTTTTATACCGGTATCGGGAGAGCAGTACTTC; cdr3_aa: CASSFIPVSGEQYF; j_call: TRBJ2-7; d_call: -; clone_size: -; v_call: TRBV27
cdr3_nt: TGCGCCAGCAGCTTGGGGGCAGCAGCTTCACCCCTCCACTTT; cdr3_aa: CASSLGAAASPLHF; j_call: TRBJ1-6; d_call: -; clone_size: -; v_call: TRBV5-1
cdr3_nt: TGTGCCAGCAGTGGGGACAGGGGAACAGATACGCAGTATTTT; cdr3_aa: CASSGDRGTDTQYF; j_call: TRBJ2-3; d_call: TRBD1; clone_size: -; v_call: TRBV2
cdr3_nt: TGTGCCAGCAGTGCGGGGCACAGAGGAGTGACTGAAGCTTTCTTT; cdr3_aa: CASSAGHRGVTEAFF; j_call: TRBJ1-1; d_call: -; clone_size: -; v_call: TRBV6-2/TRBV6-3
cdr3_nt: TGTGCCAGCAGCCGCGGACAGGAGTATTCACCCCTCCACTTT; cdr3_aa: CASSRGQEYSPLHF; j_call: TRBJ1-6; d_call: TRBD1; clone_size: -; v_call: TRBV7-8
cdr3_nt: TGCGCCAGCAGCCTAGGAGGAGTCAACACTGAAGCTTTCTTT; cdr3_aa: CASSLGGVNTEAFF; j_call: TRBJ1-1; d_call: -; clone_size: -; v_call: TRBV4-1
cdr3_nt: TGTGCCATCTCTCCGGGACTAGTTCGTAAGGGCACAGATACGCAGTATTTT; cdr3_aa: CAISPGLVRKGTDTQYF; j_call: TRBJ2-3; d_call: TRBD2; clone_size: -; v_call: TRBV10-3
cdr3_nt: TGTGCCAGCAGTTACAACTCGGGCAGGGGATTGAATGAGCAGTTCTTC; cdr3_aa: CASSYNSGRGLNEQFF; j_call: TRBJ2-1; d_call: -; clone_size: few; v_call: TRBV6-5
cdr3_nt: TGTGCCAGTAGTCTCCGGGGGAGCGGGGGGACTAACACCGGGGAGCTGTTTTTT; cdr3_aa: CASSLRGSGGTNTGELFF; j_call: TRBJ2-2; d_call: TRBD2; clone_size: -; v_call: TRBV19
cdr3_nt: TGTGCCAGCAGCTTTTCTAGCGGGTTAAACAATGAGCAGTTCTTC; cdr3_aa: CASSFSSGLNNEQFF; j_call: TRBJ2-1; d_call: TRBD2; clone_size: -; v_call: TRBV7-2
cdr3_nt: TGTGCCAGCAGCTTAGACGGACAGGGTTACACTGAAGCTTTCTTT; cdr3_aa: CASSLDGQGYTEAFF; j_call: TRBJ1-1; d_call: TRBD1; clone_size: -; v_call: TRBV7-8
cdr3_nt: TGTGCCAGCAGCAAGGGGGGAGCCTACAATGAGCAGTTCTTC; cdr3_aa: CASSKGGAYNEQFF; j_call: TRBJ2-1; d_call: -; clone_size: -; v_call: TRBV21-1
cdr3_nt: TGTGCCAGCACCACACTGGGGGGAATCGACACCGGGGAGCTGTTTTTT; cdr3_aa: CASTTLGGIDTGELFF; j_call: TRBJ2-2; d_call: -; clone_size: -; v_call: TRBV5-5
cdr3_nt: TGCGCCAGCAGCGAGAGTCCTGGGACAGGTACCGAGCAGTTCTTC; cdr3_aa: CASSESPGTGTEQFF; j_call: TRBJ2-1; d_call: TRBD1; clone_size: -; v_call: TRBV5-1
cdr3_nt: TGCGCCAGCAGCCAAGACCCGGCAGGATCTAACTATGGCTACACCTTC; cdr3_aa: CASSQDPAGSNYGYTF; j_call: TRBJ1-2; d_call: -; clone_size: -; v_call: TRBV4-3
cdr3_nt: TGTGCCAGCAGTTTACAGGCCCTCGGCTATGGCTACACCTTC; cdr3_aa: CASSLQALGYGYTF; j_call: TRBJ1-2; d_call: -; clone_size: -; v_call: TRBV2
cdr3_nt: TGTGCCAGCAGCTTAGCAGCTTCGTGGACAGACACCGGGGAGCTGTTTTTT; cdr3_aa: CASSLAASWTDTGELFF; j_call: TRBJ2-2; d_call: -; clone_size: -; v_call: TRBV11-2
cdr3_nt: TGTGCCAGCAGCTTGGGCCATCAAGAGACCCAGTACTTC; cdr3_aa: CASSLGHQETQYF; j_call: TRBJ2-5; d_call: -; clone_size: -; v_call: TRBV11-3
cdr3_nt: TGTGCCAGCAGTGAGCAGCGGGCCCAAGAGACCCAGTACTTC; cdr3_aa: CASSEQRAQETQYF; j_call: TRBJ2-5; d_call: -; clone_size: -; v_call: TRBV2
cdr3_nt: TGTGCCAGCACCTCCGGGGGGGGGACCTACAATGAGCAGTTCTTC; cdr3_aa: CASTSGGGTYNEQFF; j_call: TRBJ2-1; d_call: TRBD2; clone_size: -; v_call: TRBV5-6